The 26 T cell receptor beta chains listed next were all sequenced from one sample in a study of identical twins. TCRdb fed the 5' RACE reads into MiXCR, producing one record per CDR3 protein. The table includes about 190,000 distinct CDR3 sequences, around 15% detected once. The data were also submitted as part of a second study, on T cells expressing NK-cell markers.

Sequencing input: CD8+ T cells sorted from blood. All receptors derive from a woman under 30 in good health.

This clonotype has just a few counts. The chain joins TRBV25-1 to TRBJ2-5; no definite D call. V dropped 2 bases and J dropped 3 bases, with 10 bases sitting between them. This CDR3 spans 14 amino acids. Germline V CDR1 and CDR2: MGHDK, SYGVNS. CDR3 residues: CASSEETRKETQYF. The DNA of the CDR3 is TGTGCCAGCAGTGAAGAGACCCGAAAAGAGACCCAGTACTTC.

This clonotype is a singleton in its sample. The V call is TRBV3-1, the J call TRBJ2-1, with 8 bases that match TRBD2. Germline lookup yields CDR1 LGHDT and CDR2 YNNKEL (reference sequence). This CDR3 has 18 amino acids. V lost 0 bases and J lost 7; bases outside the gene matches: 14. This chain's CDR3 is CASSQEPMGVAGRNEQFF. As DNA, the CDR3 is TGTGCCAGCAGCCAAGAACCGATGGGGGTAGCGGGAAGGAATGAGCAGTTCTTC.

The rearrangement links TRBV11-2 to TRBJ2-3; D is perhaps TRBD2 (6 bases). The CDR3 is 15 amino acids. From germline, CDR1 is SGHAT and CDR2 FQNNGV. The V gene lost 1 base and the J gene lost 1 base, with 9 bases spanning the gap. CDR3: CASSLVGSGTDTQYF. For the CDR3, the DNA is TGTGCCAGCAGCTTAGTCGGGAGCGGCACAGATACGCAGTATTTT.

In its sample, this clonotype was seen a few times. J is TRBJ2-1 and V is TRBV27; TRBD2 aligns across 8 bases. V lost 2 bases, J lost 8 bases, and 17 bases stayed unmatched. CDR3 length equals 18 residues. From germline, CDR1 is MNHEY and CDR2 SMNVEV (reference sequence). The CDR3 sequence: CASSLLARTSLSSHEQFF. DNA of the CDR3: TGTGCCAGCAGTTTACTGGCGCGGACTAGCTTATCAAGCCATGAGCAGTTCTTC.

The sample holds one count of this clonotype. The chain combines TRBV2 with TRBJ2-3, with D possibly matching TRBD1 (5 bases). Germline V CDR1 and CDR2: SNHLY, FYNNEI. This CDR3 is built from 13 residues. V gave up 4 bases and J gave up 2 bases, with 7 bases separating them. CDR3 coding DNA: TGTGCCAGCAGTGCAGGGCCCACAGATACGCAGTATTTT. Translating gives CASSAGPTDTQYF.

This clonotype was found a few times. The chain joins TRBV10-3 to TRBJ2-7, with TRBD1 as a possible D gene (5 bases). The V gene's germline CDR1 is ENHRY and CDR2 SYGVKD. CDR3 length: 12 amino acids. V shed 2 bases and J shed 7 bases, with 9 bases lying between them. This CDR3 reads CAISENDREQYF. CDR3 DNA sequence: TGTGCCATCAGTGAGAACGACAGAGAGCAGTACTTC.

CDR3 loop: CASSGRGRDGYTF. The CDR3 coding sequence is TGCGCCAGCAGCGGGAGGGGCCGGGACGGCTACACCTTC. The rearrangement links TRBV5-1 to TRBJ1-2; D perhaps matches TRBD1 (5 bases). This CDR3 region has 13 residues. Trimming took off 4 bases at V and 8 bases at J, with 15 bases between the two ends. CDR1 is SGHRS, CDR2 YFSETQ, per germline. Full variable domain (missing parts from reference TRBV5-1 and TRBJ1-2): KAGVTQTPRYLIKTRGQQVTLSCSPISGHRSVSWYQQTPGQGLQFLFEYFSETQRNKGNFPGRFSGRQFSNSRSEMNVSTLELGDSALYLCASSGRGRDGYTFGSGTRLTVV.

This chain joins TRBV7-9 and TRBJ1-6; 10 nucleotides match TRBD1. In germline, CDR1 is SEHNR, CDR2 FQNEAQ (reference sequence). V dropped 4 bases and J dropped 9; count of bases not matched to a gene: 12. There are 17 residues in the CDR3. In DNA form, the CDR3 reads TGTGCCAGCAGCTACCGCTTACCGGACAGGGGGGGTTCACCCCTCCACTTT. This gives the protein CASSYRLPDRGGSPLHF.

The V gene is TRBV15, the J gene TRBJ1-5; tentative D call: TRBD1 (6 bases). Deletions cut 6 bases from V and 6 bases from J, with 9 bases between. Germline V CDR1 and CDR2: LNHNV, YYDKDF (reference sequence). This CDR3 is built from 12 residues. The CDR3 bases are TGTGCCACCAGACGAGGGGGTCAGCCCCAGCATTTT. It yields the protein CATRRGGQPQHF.

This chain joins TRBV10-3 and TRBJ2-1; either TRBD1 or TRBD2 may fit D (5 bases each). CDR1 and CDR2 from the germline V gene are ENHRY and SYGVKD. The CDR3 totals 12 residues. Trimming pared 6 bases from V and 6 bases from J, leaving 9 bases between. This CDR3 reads CAISYGANEQFF. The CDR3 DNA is TGTGCCATCAGCTACGGGGCCAATGAGCAGTTCTTC.

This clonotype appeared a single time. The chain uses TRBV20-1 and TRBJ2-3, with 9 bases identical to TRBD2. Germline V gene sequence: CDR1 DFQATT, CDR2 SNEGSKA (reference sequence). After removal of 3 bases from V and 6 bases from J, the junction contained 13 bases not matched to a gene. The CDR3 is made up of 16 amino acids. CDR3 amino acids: CSASGWRREGGDTQYF. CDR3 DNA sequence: TGCAGTGCTAGCGGTTGGAGGCGGGAGGGTGGGGATACGCAGTATTTT.

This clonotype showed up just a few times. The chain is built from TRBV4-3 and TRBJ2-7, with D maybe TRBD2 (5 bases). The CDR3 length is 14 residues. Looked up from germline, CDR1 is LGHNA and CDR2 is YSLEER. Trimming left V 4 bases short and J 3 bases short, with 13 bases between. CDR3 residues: CASSPRTEGYEQYF. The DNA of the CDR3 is TGCGCCAGCAGCCCCAGGACCGAGGGCTACGAGCAGTACTTC.

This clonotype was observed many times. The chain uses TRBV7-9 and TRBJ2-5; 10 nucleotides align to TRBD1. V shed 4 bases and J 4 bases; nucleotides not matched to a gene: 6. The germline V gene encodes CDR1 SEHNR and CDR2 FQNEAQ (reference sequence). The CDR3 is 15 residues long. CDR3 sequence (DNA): TGTGCCAGCAGCTGGACAGGGGGAGGCATAGAGACCCAGTACTTC. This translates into CASSWTGGGIETQYF.

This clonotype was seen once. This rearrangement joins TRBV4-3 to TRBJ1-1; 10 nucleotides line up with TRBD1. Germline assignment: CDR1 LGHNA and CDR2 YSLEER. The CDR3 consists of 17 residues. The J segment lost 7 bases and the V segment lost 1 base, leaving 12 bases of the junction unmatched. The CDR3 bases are TGCGCCAGCAGCCAAGGGGTAAGGGACAGGGGAATCAGTGAAGCTTTCTTT. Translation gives CASSQGVRDRGISEAFF.

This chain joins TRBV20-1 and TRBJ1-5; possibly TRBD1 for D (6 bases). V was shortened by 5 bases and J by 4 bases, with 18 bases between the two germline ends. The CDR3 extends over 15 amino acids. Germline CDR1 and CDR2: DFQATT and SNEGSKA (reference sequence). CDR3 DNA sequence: TGCAGTGCTCAGGGGCGAATTATGCCTAATCAGCCCCAGCATTTT. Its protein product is CSAQGRIMPNQPQHF.

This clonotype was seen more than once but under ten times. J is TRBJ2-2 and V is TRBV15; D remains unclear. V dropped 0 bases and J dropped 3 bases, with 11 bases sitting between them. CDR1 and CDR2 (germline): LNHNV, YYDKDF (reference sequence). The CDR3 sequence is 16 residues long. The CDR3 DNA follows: TGTGCCACCAGCAGAGATGACCGGGTTTACACCGGGGAGCTGTTTTTT. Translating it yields CATSRDDRVYTGELFF.

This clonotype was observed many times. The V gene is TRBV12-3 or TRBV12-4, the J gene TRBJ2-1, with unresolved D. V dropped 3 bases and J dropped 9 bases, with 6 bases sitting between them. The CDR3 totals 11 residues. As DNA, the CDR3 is TGTGCCAGCAGTTTGGGGTTTGAGCAGTTCTTC. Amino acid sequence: CASSLGFEQFF.

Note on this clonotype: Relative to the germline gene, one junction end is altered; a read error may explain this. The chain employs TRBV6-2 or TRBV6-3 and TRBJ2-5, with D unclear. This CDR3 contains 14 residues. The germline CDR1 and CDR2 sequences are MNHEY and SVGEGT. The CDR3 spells CASSYPGPQGTQYF. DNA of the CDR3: TGTGCCAGCAGTTACCCGGGCCCTCAAGGGACCCAGTACTTC.

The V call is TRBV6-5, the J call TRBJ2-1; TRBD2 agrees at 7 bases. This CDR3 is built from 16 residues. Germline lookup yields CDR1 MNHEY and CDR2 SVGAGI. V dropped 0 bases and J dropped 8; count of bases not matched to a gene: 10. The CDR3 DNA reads TGTGCCAGCAGTTACTCTGTGGCGGGAGCGTTTGATGAGCAGTTCTTC. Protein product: CASSYSVAGAFDEQFF.

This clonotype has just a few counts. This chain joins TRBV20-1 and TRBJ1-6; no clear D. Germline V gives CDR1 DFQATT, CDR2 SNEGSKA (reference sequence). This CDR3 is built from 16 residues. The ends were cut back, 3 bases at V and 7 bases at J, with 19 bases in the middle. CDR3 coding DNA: TGCAGTGCTAGTGGCCCCGGGGTGGCGTGGAATTCACCCCTCCACTTT. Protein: CSASGPGVAWNSPLHF.

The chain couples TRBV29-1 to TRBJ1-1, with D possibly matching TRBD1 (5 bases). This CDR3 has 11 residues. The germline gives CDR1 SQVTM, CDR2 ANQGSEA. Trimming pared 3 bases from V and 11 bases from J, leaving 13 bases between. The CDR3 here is CSVDGREGAFF. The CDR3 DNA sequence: TGCAGCGTTGATGGGAGGGAGGGGGCTTTCTTT.

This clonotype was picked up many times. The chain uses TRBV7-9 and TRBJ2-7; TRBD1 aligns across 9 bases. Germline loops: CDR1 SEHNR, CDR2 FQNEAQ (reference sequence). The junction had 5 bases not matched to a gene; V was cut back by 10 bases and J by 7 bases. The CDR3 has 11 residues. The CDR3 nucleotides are TGTGCCACCGGGACAGGGTTTGAGCAGTACTTC. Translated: CATGTGFEQYF.

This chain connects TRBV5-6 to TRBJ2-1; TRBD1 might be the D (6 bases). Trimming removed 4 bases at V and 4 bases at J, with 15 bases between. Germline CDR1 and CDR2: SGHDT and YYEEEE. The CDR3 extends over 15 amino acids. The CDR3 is CASSNRDTPYNEQFF. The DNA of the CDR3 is TGTGCCAGCAGCAACCGGGACACACCATACAATGAGCAGTTCTTC.

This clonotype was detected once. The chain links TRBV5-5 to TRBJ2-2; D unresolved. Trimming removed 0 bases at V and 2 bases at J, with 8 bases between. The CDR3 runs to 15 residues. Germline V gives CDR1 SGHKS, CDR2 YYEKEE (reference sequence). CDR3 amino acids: CASSLVHLNTGELFF. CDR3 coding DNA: TGTGCCAGCAGCTTGGTTCACCTCAACACCGGGGAGCTGTTTTTT.

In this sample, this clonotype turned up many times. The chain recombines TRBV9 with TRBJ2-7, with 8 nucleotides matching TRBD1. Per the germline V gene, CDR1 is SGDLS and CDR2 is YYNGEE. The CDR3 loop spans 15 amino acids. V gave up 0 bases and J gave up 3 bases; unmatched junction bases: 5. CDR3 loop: CASSVAGDRIYEQYF. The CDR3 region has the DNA TGTGCCAGCAGCGTAGCTGGGGACAGGATCTACGAGCAGTACTTC.

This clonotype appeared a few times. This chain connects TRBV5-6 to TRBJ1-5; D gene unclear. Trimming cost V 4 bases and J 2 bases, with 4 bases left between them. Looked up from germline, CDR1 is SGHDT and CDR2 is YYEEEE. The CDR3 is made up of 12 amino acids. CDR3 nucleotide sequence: TGTGCCAGCAGCCGCGGCAATCAGCCCCAGCATTTT. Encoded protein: CASSRGNQPQHF.